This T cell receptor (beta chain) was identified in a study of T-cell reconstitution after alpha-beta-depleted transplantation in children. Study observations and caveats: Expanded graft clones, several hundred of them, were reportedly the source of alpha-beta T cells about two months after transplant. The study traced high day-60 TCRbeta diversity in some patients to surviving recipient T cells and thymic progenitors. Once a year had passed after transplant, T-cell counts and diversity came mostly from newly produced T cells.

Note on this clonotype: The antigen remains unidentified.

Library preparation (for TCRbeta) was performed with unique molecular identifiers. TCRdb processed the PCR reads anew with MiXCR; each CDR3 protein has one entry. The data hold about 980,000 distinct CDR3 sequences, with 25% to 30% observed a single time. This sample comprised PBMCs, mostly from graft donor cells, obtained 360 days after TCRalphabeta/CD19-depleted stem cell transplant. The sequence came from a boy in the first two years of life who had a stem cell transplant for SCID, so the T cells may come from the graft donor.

The CDR3 DNA reads TGCAGCGTTGTGAGCGGGAATGGCTACACCTTC. Its translation: CSVVSGNGYTF. This sequence joins TRBV29-1 and TRBJ1-2; no clear D. V was trimmed by 4 bases and J by 6 bases, leaving 9 bases between them. Per the germline V gene, CDR1 is SQVTM and CDR2 is ANQGSEA. The CDR3 has 11 amino acids. Full variable domain (outside the CDR3, taken from reference TRBV29-1 and TRBJ1-2): SAVISQKPSRDICQRGTSLTIQCQVDSQVTMMFWYRQQPGQSLTLIATANQGSEATYESGFVIDKFPISRPNLTFSTLTVSNMSPEDSSIYLCSVVSGNGYTFGSGTRLTVV.